This passage covers 22 T cell receptor beta chains from one sample sequenced in a study of blood T cells in healthy people across ages. For the second PCR, which ran for about 7 to 11 cycles, a sample-barcoded 5' primer and a J-beta primer mix were used. Using its own MiXCR run on the 5' RACE reads, TCRdb lists one record per CDR3 protein. The repertoire holds about 780,000 distinct CDR3 sequences, with about half as singletons. The sample taken for sequencing was blood. These receptors originate from a man aged 80 or over in good health.

This clonotype was counted between two and nine times. The chain recombines TRBV20-1 with TRBJ2-1; 9 bases are shared with TRBD2. CDR1 and CDR2 from the germline V gene are DFQATT and SNEGSKA (reference sequence). With 3 bases clipped from V and 8 bases from J, the junction kept 8 bases outside the gene matches. The CDR3 has 14 amino acids. CDR3 loop: CSASSMGGRDEQFF. CDR3 coding DNA: TGCAGTGCTAGCAGCATGGGCGGGAGGGATGAGCAGTTCTTC.

The rearrangement uses TRBV6-5 and TRBJ2-3; TRBD1 is a possible D gene (5 bases). Germline CDR1 reads MNHEY; CDR2 reads SVGAGI. This CDR3 is 16 amino acids long. V shed 0 bases and J shed 1 base, with 11 bases lying between them. CDR3 bases: TGTGCCAGCAGTTACTCTGAAGGGGTGGGCACAGATACGCAGTATTTT. It is translated as CASSYSEGVGTDTQYF.

The chain links TRBV7-9 to TRBJ2-7; 10 nucleotides match TRBD2. Trimming took 6 bases from V and 4 from J; bases not matched to a gene: 9. The V gene's germline CDR1 is SEHNR and CDR2 FQNEAQ (reference sequence). The CDR3 has 15 residues. In nucleotides, the CDR3 is TGTGCCAGCAGTCCCCAGCGGGGGGGAAATTACGAGCAGTACTTC. Translated: CASSPQRGGNYEQYF.

The chain has TRBV20-1 and TRBJ2-3; a weak D match, TRBD2 (5 bases). Deletions cut 6 bases from V and 0 bases from J, with 16 bases between. The CDR3 is 15 residues long. CDR1 DFQATT and CDR2 SNEGSKA come from the germline V gene (reference sequence). CDR3 loop: CSAGVSGFSTDTQYF. DNA of the CDR3: TGCAGTGCAGGAGTCAGCGGCTTCAGCACAGATACGCAGTATTTT.

This clonotype was found once. The chain combines TRBV20-1 with TRBJ2-2, with TRBD2 as a possible D gene (6 bases). Germline loops: CDR1 DFQATT, CDR2 SNEGSKA (reference sequence). V was shortened by 0 bases and J by 6 bases, with 17 bases between the two germline ends. The CDR3 is 16 amino acids. DNA for the CDR3: TGCAGTGCTAGAGATAGCCGCGGGACGTCGGCCGGGGAGCTGTTTTTT. Amino acids: CSARDSRGTSAGELFF.

This clonotype was seen only a few times. Given a much more abundant clone one base away, this may be a read error. The V and J genes are TRBV11-2 and TRBJ2-1; D gene uncertain. Between the trimmed V and J ends, which lost 5 bases and 9 bases, there was a span of 14 bases. CDR1 is SGHAT, CDR2 FQNNGV, per germline. CDR3 length: 13 residues. This CDR3 reads CASSLGWGSEQFF. The CDR3 region has the DNA TGTGCCAGCAGCCTGGGGTGGGGTAGTGAGCAGTTCTTC.

As regards this clonotype: A much more abundant neighbour one base away suggests this may be a read error. V is TRBV10-3 and J is TRBJ2-5; D is undetermined. CDR3 length: 12 residues. V lost 3 bases and J lost 0, with 2 bases in between. Germline V gives CDR1 ENHRY, CDR2 SYGVKD. This CDR3 is CAISEYQETQYF. For the CDR3, the DNA is TGTGCCATCAGTGAATACCAAGAGACCCAGTACTTC.

The chain is built from TRBV7-9 and TRBJ2-1; 12 nucleotides agree with TRBD2. This CDR3 contains 16 residues. J was trimmed by 5 bases and V by 4 bases; bases with no gene match: 6. From germline, CDR1 is SEHNR and CDR2 FQNEAQ (reference sequence). CDR3 sequence: CASSYLLAGGDNEQFF. The DNA for the CDR3 is TGTGCCAGCAGCTACCTACTAGCGGGGGGCGACAATGAGCAGTTCTTC.

The table lists this clonotype with a few counts. The chain carries TRBV5-1 and TRBJ2-7; 8 bases are shared with TRBD2. Germline V gives CDR1 SGHRS, CDR2 YFSETQ. The CDR3 covers 17 residues. Unmatched junction bases numbered 15, after V lost 4 bases and J lost 3 bases. This chain's CDR3 is CASSPPAASGLDYEQYF. Written as DNA, the CDR3 is TGCGCCAGCAGCCCCCCTGCGGCTAGCGGGCTCGACTACGAGCAGTACTTC.

This chain connects TRBV9 to TRBJ2-5; possible D gene TRBD2, 5 bases. Germline V gene sequence: CDR1 SGDLS, CDR2 YYNGEE. Between the trimmed V and J ends, which lost 5 bases and 5 bases, there was a span of 19 bases. This CDR3 is built from 15 residues. The CDR3 region has the DNA TGTGCCAGCAGTACGGTGGCCCTACTAGGGGAGACCCAGTACTTC. This gives the protein CASSTVALLGETQYF.

This clonotype was counted a few times. V and J are TRBV12-3 or TRBV12-4 and TRBJ2-3; D is tentatively TRBD1 or TRBD2 (5 bases each). This CDR3 comprises 12 residues. Deletions cut 11 bases from V and 4 bases from J, with 13 bases between. The CDR3, as DNA: TGTGCCGTGGGGACCCAGCCAGATACGCAGTATTTT. This gives the protein CAVGTQPDTQYF.

The CDR3, as DNA: TGTGCCAGCAGGGGGACAGCGACCACCTACGAGCAGTACTTC. This sequence encodes CASRGTATTYEQYF. The V call is TRBV28, the J call TRBJ2-7, with 7 bases lining up with TRBD1. Germline V CDR1 and CDR2: MDHEN, SYDVKM. V gave up 6 bases and J gave up 2 bases; unmatched junction bases: 7. This CDR3 comprises 14 residues.

The rearrangement joins TRBV25-1 to TRBJ2-4, with D perhaps TRBD1 (7 bases). Germline CDR1 reads MGHDK; CDR2 reads SYGVNS. V was shortened by 3 bases and J by 3 bases, with 15 bases between the two germline ends. This CDR3 has 16 amino acids. The CDR3 loop reads CASSDLGQGGKNIQYF. The CDR3 coding sequence is TGTGCCAGCAGTGATCTGGGGCAGGGGGGCAAAAACATTCAGTACTTC.

The chain employs TRBV3-1 and TRBJ2-1; 9 nucleotides match TRBD2. This CDR3 is built from 16 residues. Germline loops: CDR1 LGHDT, CDR2 YNNKEL (reference sequence). Trimming at V came to 1 base and at J to 8 bases, leaving 9 bases not matched to a gene. The CDR3 DNA is TGTGCCAGCAGCCAAGGATTGCTAGCGGGAACTCATGAGCAGTTCTTC. Translated, it gives CASSQGLLAGTHEQFF.

The chain is built from TRBV6-6 and TRBJ2-2; D gene uncertain. The CDR3 is 15 residues long. Germline CDR1 MNHNY, CDR2 SVGAGI (reference sequence). Deletions cut 2 bases from V and 0 bases from J, with 7 bases between. CDR3 bases: TGTGCCAGCAGTTACAGCCATACGAACACCGGGGAGCTGTTTTTT. Translation: CASSYSHTNTGELFF.

The V gene is TRBV9, the J gene TRBJ2-1, with 7 positions matching TRBD1. The CDR3 has 15 residues. Germline lookup yields CDR1 SGDLS and CDR2 YYNGEE. The V gene end was trimmed by 2 bases and the J gene end by 7 bases; junction bases not matched to a gene: 9. The CDR3 nucleotides read TGTGCCAGCAGCGTCCTGACAGGGTCCCTGAATGAGCAGTTCTTC. Its protein product is CASSVLTGSLNEQFF.

This clonotype came up a few times. The CDR3 protein is CSARASMVGITEAFF. In DNA form, the CDR3 reads TGCAGTGCTAGAGCCTCGATGGTAGGGATCACTGAAGCTTTCTTT. The rearrangement uses TRBV20-1 and TRBJ1-1, with D hard to call. V gave up 1 base and J gave up 4 bases, with 16 bases separating them. The germline gives CDR1 DFQATT, CDR2 SNEGSKA (reference sequence). The CDR3 is 15 amino acids.

V usage is TRBV7-9 and J usage is TRBJ2-4; possibly TRBD2 for D (6 bases). The CDR3 runs 13 residues. Germline assignment: CDR1 SEHNR and CDR2 FQNEAQ (reference sequence). Trimming stripped 5 bases from V and 8 bases from J, with 13 bases between. CDR3 amino acids: CASSGEWGDIQYF. CDR3 in DNA: TGTGCCAGCAGCGGAGAGTGGGGGGACATTCAGTACTTC.

The chain recombines TRBV20-1 with TRBJ2-7, with D hard to call. This CDR3 is 15 amino acids long. Germline V gene data show CDR1 as DFQATT and CDR2 as SNEGSKA (reference sequence). Deletions cut 6 bases from V and 2 bases from J, with 20 bases between. CDR3 sequence: CSATSGSMGTYEQYF. In DNA, the CDR3 is TGCAGTGCAACCTCCGGGTCCATGGGAACCTACGAGCAGTACTTC.

The chain links TRBV12-3 or TRBV12-4 to TRBJ2-7; D assignment may be TRBD1 or TRBD2 (5 bases each). Trimming took off 5 bases at V and 0 bases at J, with 14 bases between the two ends. CDR3 size: 15 residues. This CDR3 is CASSRGTVSSYEQYF. For the CDR3, the DNA is TGTGCCAGCAGTCGAGGGACGGTCAGCTCCTACGAGCAGTACTTC.

The J gene is TRBJ2-2, the V gene TRBV12-3 or TRBV12-4; 10 nucleotides agree with TRBD2. The CDR3 spans 19 residues. Losses at the gene ends were 0 bases for V and 6 bases for J; bases not matched to a gene: 13. This CDR3 is CASSLATSGPFQPSGELFF. The CDR3 DNA is TGTGCCAGCAGTTTAGCGACTAGCGGGCCATTCCAGCCTTCCGGGGAGCTGTTTTTT.

This clonotype was observed a handful of times. The CDR3 loop is CASSTRDFRTDTQYF. CDR3 in DNA: TGTGCCAGCAGCACCCGTGATTTCCGCACAGATACGCAGTATTTT. V usage is TRBV21-1 and J usage is TRBJ2-3. TRBV21-1 is an annotated pseudogene. The CDR3 loop spans 15 amino acids.